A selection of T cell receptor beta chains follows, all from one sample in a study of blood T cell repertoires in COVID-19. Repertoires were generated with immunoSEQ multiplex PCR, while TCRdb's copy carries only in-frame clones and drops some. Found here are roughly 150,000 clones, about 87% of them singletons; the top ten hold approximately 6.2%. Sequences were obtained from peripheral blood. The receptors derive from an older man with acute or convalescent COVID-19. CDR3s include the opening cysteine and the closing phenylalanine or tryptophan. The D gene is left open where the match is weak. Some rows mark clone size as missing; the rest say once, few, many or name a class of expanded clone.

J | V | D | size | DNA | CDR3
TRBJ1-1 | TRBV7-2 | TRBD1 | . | TGTGCCAGCAGCTTAGCGGGACAGATGAACACTGAAGCTTTCTTT | CASSLAGQMNTEAFF
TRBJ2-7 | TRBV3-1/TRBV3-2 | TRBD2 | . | TGTGCCAGCAGTCTCGGGACTAGCGTATCCGAGCAGTACTTC | CASSLGTSVSEQYF
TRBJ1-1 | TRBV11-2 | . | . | TGTGCCAGCAGCTTAGCTAGCAACACTGAAGCTTTCTTT | CASSLASNTEAFF
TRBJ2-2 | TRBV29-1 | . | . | TGCAGCGTTGAGGGCCAAGGTCGCAGCACCGGGGAGCTGTTTTTT | CSVEGQGRSTGELFF
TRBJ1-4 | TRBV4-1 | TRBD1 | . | TGCGCCAGCAGCCAAGATAGAGGACAGGGGAATGAAAAACTGTTTTTT | CASSQDRGQGNEKLFF
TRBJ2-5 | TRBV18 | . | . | TGTGCCAGCTCACCCCTGAGACAGGCTACCGGGGAGACCCAGTACTTC | CASSPLRQATGETQYF
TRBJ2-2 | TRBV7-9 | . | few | TGTGCCAGCAGCACCCCTGCCCCCAGGGGCACCGGGGAGCTGTTTTTT | CASSTPAPRGTGELFF
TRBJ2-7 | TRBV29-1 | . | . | TGCAGCGTTGGTGTTCCGGGATCAGGCAACGAGCAGTACTTC | CSVGVPGSGNEQYF
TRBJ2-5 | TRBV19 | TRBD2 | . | TGTGCCAGTAAAAGCGGGGTCGTCGGAGAGACCCAGTACTTC | CASKSGVVGETQYF
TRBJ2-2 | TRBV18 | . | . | TGTGCCAGCTCACCACTACCAGGGGCTGACACCGGGGAGCTGTTTTTT | CASSPLPGADTGELFF
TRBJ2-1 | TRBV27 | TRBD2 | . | TGTGCCAGCAGTTTAGGGTATCCGGAGACTAGCGGGTACAATGAGCAGTTCTTC | CASSLGYPETSGYNEQFF
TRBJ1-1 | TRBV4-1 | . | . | TGCGCCAGCAGCCAAGGCCCGCGGAACACTGAAGCTTTCTTT | CASSQGPRNTEAFF
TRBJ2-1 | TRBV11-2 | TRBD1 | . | TGTGCCAGCAGCTTACAGACAGGGGGTTACAATGAGCAGTTCTTC | CASSLQTGGYNEQFF
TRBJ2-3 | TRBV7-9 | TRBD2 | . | TGTGCCAGCAGCTTATTCGCGGGAGGGGTGAAGGATACGCAGTATTTT | CASSLFAGGVKDTQYF
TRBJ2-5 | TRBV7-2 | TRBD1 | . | TGTGCCAGCAGCTTACCCTTAACAGGGGCCGAGACCCAGTACTTC | CASSLPLTGAETQYF
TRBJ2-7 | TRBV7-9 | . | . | TGTGCCAGCAGCTTACGGGTCTACGAGCAGTACTTC | CASSLRVYEQYF
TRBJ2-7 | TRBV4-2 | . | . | TGTGCCAGCGCGCTCCCAGGGGCCTACGAGCAGTACTTC | CASALPGAYEQYF
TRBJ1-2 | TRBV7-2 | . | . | TGTGCCAGCAGCATCCGACAGCCTCGCTCTGGCTACACCTTC | CASSIRQPRSGYTF
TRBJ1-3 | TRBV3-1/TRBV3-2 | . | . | TGTGCCAGCAGCCAAGTTGTGGAGCTCTCTGGAAACACCATATATTTT | CASSQVVELSGNTIYF
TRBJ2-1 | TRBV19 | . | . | TGTGCCAGTAGTATTGCTGTGTTGCCCCCCAGTGAGCAGTTCTTC | CASSIAVLPPSEQFF
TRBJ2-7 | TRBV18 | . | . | TGTGCCAGCTCACCGGCTCGAGGCGCCGCCTACGAGCAGTACTTC | CASSPARGAAYEQYF
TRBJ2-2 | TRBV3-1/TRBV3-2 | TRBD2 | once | TGTGCCAGCAGCCAACCGAGCGGGGGGTACACCGGGGAGCTGTTTTTT | CASSQPSGGYTGELFF
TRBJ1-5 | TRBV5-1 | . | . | TGCGCCAGCAGCCCGATGACGGGGAGCAATCAGCCCCAGCATTTT | CASSPMTGSNQPQHF
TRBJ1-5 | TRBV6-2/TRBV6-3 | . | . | TGTGCCAGCAGTATAGGGGGCAATCAGCCCCAGCATTTT | CASSIGGNQPQHF
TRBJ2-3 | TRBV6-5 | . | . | TGTGCCAGCAGTAGGACAGAGCTTACAGATACGCAGTATTTT | CASSRTELTDTQYF
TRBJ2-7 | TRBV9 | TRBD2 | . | TGTGCCAGCAGCGTCGGGCTAGCGGGGGCCCCGGACCACGAGCAGTACTTC | CASSVGLAGAPDHEQYF
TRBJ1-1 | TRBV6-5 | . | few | TGTGCCAGCAGTTTCGGACAAAGGAACACTGAAGCTTTCTTT | CASSFGQRNTEAFF
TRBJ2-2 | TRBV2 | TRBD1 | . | TGTGCCAGCAGCCCGGGACAGGCGAACACCGGGGAGCTGTTTTTT | CASSPGQANTGELFF
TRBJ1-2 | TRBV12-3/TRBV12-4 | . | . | TGTGCCAGCAGCCGGGGAGTTGTTTATGGCTACACCTTC | CASSRGVVYGYTF
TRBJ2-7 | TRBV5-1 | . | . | TGCGCCAGCAGCTGGGCTACCATGGGCGAGCAGTACTTC | CASSWATMGEQYF
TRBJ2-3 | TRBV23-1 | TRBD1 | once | TGCGCCAGCAGTAATCACAGGGGCGTCACAGATACGCAGTATTTT | CASSNHRGVTDTQYF
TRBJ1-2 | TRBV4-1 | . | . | TGCGCCAGCAGCCAGACCCCAGGGTTTAAGGACTATGGCTACACCTTC | CASSQTPGFKDYGYTF
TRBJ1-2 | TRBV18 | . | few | TGTGCCAGCTCACCGCAACAGGATAACTATGGCTACACCTTC | CASSPQQDNYGYTF
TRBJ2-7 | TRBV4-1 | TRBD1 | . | TGCGCCAGCAGCCAAGGAACAGGGGATCTCTACGAGCAGTACTTC | CASSQGTGDLYEQYF
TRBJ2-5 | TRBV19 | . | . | TGTGCCAGTAGTCGCGGGGTTTTAGGAGGGGAGACCCAGTACTTC | CASSRGVLGGETQYF
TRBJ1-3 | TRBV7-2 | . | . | TGTGCCAGCAGCTTACAGGAGGGCTCTGGAAACACCATATATTTT | CASSLQEGSGNTIYF
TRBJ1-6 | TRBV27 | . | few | TGTGCCAGCAGTGCCAGTAGGACAGCTAATTCACCCCTCCACTTT | CASSASRTANSPLHF
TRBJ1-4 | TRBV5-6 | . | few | TGTGCCAGCAGCCACGGTACAGGCCAACTGTTTTTT | CASSHGTGQLFF
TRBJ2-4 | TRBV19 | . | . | TGTGCCAGTAGCATATTTGCGCTCCGGTTAGCCAAAAACATTCAGTACTTC | CASSIFALRLAKNIQYF
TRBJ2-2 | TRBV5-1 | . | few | TGCGCCAGCAGCTTGACTGGAGGCCAGATAAACACCGGGGAGCTGTTTTTT | CASSLTGGQINTGELFF
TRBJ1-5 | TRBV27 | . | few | TGTGCCAGCAGAACAGGTCTTATCAGCAATCAGCCCCAGCATTTT | CASRTGLISNQPQHF
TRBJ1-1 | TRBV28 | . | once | TGTGCCAGCAGTTTTCCAGGGTTGCGGGGGAACACTGAAGCTTTCTTT | CASSFPGLRGNTEAFF
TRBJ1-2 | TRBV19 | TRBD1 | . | TGTGCCAGTAGGTTCGGACAGGGAGATCACTATGGCTACACCTTC | CASRFGQGDHYGYTF
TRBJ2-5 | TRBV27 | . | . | TGTGCCAGCAGTAAAATCGGGGAGACCCAGTACTTC | CASSKIGETQYF
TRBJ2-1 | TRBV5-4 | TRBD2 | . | TGTGCCAGCAGCCCCGGGACTAGCGGGGGTGTTGAGCAGTTCTTC | CASSPGTSGGVEQFF
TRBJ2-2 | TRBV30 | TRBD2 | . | TGTGCCTGGAGTCCGACTAGCGGGAGGGGTGGGGAGCTGTTTTTT | CAWSPTSGRGGELFF